This record looks at one TCR beta chain sequence and its context. Its antigen is unidentified. This record comes from a study of cytomegalovirus exposure and HLA in healthy donors. Study-wide points: A previous analysis found most TCR beta V segments productive roughly 87% or roughly 30% of the time. Reports state that TCR beta sequences accurately predicted most subjects' HLA-A and HLA-B alleles.

Primers for the PCR totalled 60 Vbeta and 13 Jbeta. Method: immunoSEQ multiplex PCR; TCRdb's copy keeps in-frame clones and lacks some. Of 250,000 to 350,000 clones in the sample, 75% to 90% were seen once. The germline CDR1 and CDR2 sequences are LNHDA and SQIVND (reference sequence). The ends lost 2 bases at V and 7 bases at J; junction bases unmatched: 7. The CDR3 length is 14 residues. This chain connects TRBV19 to TRBJ2-7; 8 nucleotides agree with TRBD2. The clonotype originates from a man in his forties in good health and CMV-seropositive. The sequencing input was PBMCs. The CDR3 DNA reads TGTGCCAGTAGTATACAAGCGGGAGAAGGGGAGCAGTACTTC. Its translation: CASSIQAGEGEQYF. Based on the CDR3 plus reference TRBV19 and TRBJ2-7, the full variable domain is DGGITQSPKYLFRKEGQNVTLSCEQNLNHDAMYWYRQDPGQGLRLIYYSQIVNDFQKGDIAEGYSVSREKKESFPLTVTSAQKNPTAFYLCASSIQAGEGEQYFGPGTRLTVT.